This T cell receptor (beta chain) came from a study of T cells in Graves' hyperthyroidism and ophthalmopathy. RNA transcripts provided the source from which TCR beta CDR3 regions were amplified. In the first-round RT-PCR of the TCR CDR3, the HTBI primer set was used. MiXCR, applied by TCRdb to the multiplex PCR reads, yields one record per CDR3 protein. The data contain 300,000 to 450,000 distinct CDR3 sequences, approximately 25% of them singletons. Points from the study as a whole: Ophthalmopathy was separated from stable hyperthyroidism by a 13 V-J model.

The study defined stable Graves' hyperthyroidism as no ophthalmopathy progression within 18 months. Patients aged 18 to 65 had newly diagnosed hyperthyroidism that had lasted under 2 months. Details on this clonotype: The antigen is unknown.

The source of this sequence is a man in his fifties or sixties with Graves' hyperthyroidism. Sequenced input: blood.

Here the CDR3 DNA reads TGCAGTGCTAATGAGGGCCAGGGCACCGGGGAGCTGTTTTTT. Protein sequence: CSANEGQGTGELFF. The chain uses TRBV20-1 and TRBJ2-2; D might be TRBD1 or TRBD2, each matching 5 bases. The V gene's germline CDR1 is DFQATT and CDR2 SNEGSKA (reference sequence). V was trimmed by 4 bases and J by 4 bases, leaving 13 bases between them. This CDR3 has 14 residues.